These 2 T cell receptor beta chains were sequenced from one sample in a study of T cells in Graves' hyperthyroidism and ophthalmopathy. RNA transcripts gave rise to amplified TCR beta CDR3 regions. The primer set for the first-round RT-PCR of the TCR CDR3 was HTBI. TCRdb recomputed calls from the multiplex PCR reads with MiXCR, one row per CDR3 protein. The table includes some 560,000 distinct CDR3 sequences, 15% to 17% detected once. Specimen: blood. These receptors were obtained from a woman aged 25 to 39 with Graves' hyperthyroidism.

This clonotype showed up just a few times. V gene TRBV15 combines with J gene TRBJ2-1, with D uncertain. Between the trimmed V and J ends, which lost 3 bases and 7 bases, there was a span of 10 bases. This CDR3 spans 13 amino acids. Germline loops: CDR1 LNHNV, CDR2 YYDKDF (reference sequence). For the CDR3, the DNA is TGTGCCACCAGCAGTGATAGCAGGAATGAGCAGTTCTTC. Its protein product is CATSSDSRNEQFF.

This clonotype was picked up a small number of times. The chain is built from TRBV5-8 and TRBJ2-1, with a tentative D call TRBD1 (6 bases). The CDR3 extends over 16 amino acids. The germline V gene encodes CDR1 SGHTS and CDR2 YDEGEE. The V and J ends lost 0 bases and 5 bases respectively, with 15 bases between them. This CDR3 is CASSLVGDTAHNEQFF. CDR3 coding DNA: TGTGCCAGCAGCTTGGTTGGGGACACGGCACACAATGAGCAGTTCTTC.